One and the same sample provided the 8 T cell receptor beta chains below, sequenced in a study of T cell responses to AZD1222 COVID-19 vaccine. The table came from immunoSEQ multiplex PCR; TCRdb's copy has only in-frame clones and leaves some out. The sample contains 90,000 to 120,000 clones, approximately 89% of which appear only once. The source material was peripheral blood, sampled on day 0 of AZD1222 vaccination. The receptors were sampled from an adult in good health.

The chain recombines TRBV7-8 with TRBJ1-2; 8 bases align to TRBD1. CDR1 is SGHVS and CDR2 is FQNEAQ in the germline V gene. The length of the CDR3 is 15 residues. V lost 5 bases and J lost 3; bases outside the gene matches: 8. This CDR3 is CASSKQTGVDYGYTF. CDR3 in DNA: TGTGCCAGCAGCAAGCAGACAGGGGTGGACTATGGCTACACCTTC.

The rearrangement uses TRBV19 and TRBJ1-3, with D possibly TRBD1 on 5 matching bases. This CDR3 spans 16 amino acids. Trimming took off 3 bases at V and 3 bases at J, with 15 bases between the two ends. The germline CDR1 and CDR2 sequences are LNHDA and SQIVND (reference sequence). The CDR3 loop reads CASSIPDRGDGNTIYF. For the CDR3, the DNA is TGTGCCAGTAGTATCCCGGACCGGGGGGATGGAAACACCATATATTTT.

V is TRBV7-9 and J is TRBJ2-7, with a possible D match to TRBD1 (6 bases). V lost 1 base, J lost 5 bases, and 12 bases lay in between. The CDR3 extends over 14 amino acids. Germline assignment: CDR1 SEHNR and CDR2 FQNEAQ (reference sequence). The CDR3 sequence: CASSLDAGANEQYF. Here the CDR3 DNA reads TGTGCCAGCAGCTTAGACGCAGGGGCCAACGAGCAGTACTTC.

This chain connects TRBV11-2 to TRBJ1-1, with D possibly being TRBD1 (6 bases). Per the germline V gene, CDR1 is SGHAT and CDR2 is FQNNGV. CDR3 length: 12 residues. With 5 bases removed from V and 7 bases from J, the gap between germline ends came to 11 bases. In DNA form, the CDR3 reads TGTGCCAGCAGCCTACAGGACAGTGAAGCTTTCTTT. Encoded protein: CASSLQDSEAFF.

This rearrangement joins TRBV5-4 to TRBJ2-3; 8 nucleotides align to TRBD1. Germline trimming cut 5 bases from V and 2 bases from J; bases unmatched to any gene: 10. This CDR3 is built from 16 residues. Germline CDR1 is SGHNT and CDR2 is YYREEE (reference sequence). The CDR3 loop reads CASSLLGQAPTDTQYF. The CDR3 region has the DNA TGTGCCAGCAGTCTACTGGGACAGGCGCCCACAGATACGCAGTATTTT. The entire variable domain, with the rest obtained from reference TRBV5-4 and TRBJ2-3, is as follows: ETGVTQSPTHLIKTRGQQVTLRCSSQSGHNTVSWYQQALGQGPQFIFQYYREEENGRGNFPPRFSGLQFPNYSSELNVNALELDDSALYLCASSLLGQAPTDTQYFGPGTRLTVL.

V usage is TRBV3-1 (or the pseudogene TRBV3-2) and J usage is TRBJ1-2; D is possibly TRBD1 (5 bases). The CDR3 is 14 amino acids. Germline V CDR1 and CDR2: LGHDT, YNNKEL (reference sequence). Trimming left V 0 bases short and J 7 bases short, with 12 bases between. The CDR3 reads CASSQDRQGRGYTF. The CDR3 DNA reads as TGTGCCAGCAGCCAAGATCGGCAGGGTCGTGGCTACACCTTC.

The rearrangement links TRBV11-2 to TRBJ2-5, with TRBD2 as a possible D gene (6 bases). The V gene's germline CDR1 is SGHAT and CDR2 FQNNGV. Deletions cut 5 bases from V and 5 bases from J, with 12 bases between. The CDR3 is 13 residues long. The CDR3 region is CASSRLGAETQYF. CDR3 DNA sequence: TGTGCCAGCAGCAGACTAGGGGCGGAGACCCAGTACTTC.

The genes are TRBV3-1 (or the pseudogene TRBV3-2) and TRBJ2-5, with D uncertain. V lost 1 base and J lost 4, with 13 bases in between. The CDR3 has 15 residues. Germline V gives CDR1 LGHDT, CDR2 YNNKEL (reference sequence). The CDR3 loop is CASSQVLARRETQYF. The CDR3 region has the DNA TGTGCCAGCAGCCAAGTTCTCGCCCGGAGAGAGACCCAGTACTTC.